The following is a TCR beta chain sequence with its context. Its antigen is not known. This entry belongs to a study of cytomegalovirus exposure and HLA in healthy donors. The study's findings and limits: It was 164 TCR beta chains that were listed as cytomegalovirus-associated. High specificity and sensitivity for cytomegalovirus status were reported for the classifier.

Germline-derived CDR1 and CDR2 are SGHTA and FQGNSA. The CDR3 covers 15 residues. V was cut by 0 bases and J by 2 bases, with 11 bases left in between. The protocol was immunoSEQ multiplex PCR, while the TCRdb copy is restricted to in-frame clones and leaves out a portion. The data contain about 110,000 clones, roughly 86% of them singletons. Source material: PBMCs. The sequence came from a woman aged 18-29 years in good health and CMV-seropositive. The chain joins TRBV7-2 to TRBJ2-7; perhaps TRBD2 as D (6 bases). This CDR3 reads CASSLAEGPAYEQYF. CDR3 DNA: TGTGCCAGCAGCTTAGCGGAGGGTCCGGCCTACGAGCAGTACTTC.